This TCR beta chain was obtained from a study of blood T cell repertoires in COVID-19. Sequencing used immunoSEQ multiplex PCR; TCRdb keeps in-frame clones, though not all of them. This table has 100,000 to 150,000 clones, around 70% appearing once. This clone is a singleton in its sample. The V gene lost 1 base and the J gene lost 0 bases, with 12 bases spanning the gap. The CDR3 sequence is 17 residues long. The germline gives CDR1 KGHDR, CDR2 SFDVKD. The sequenced sample consisted of peripheral blood. This receptor was taken from a man aged 55 to 70 with acute or convalescent COVID-19. This chain links TRBV24-1 with TRBJ2-4; no definite D call. The CDR3 reads CATSDFGSSLAKNIQYF. The CDR3 DNA reads TGTGCCACCAGTGATTTTGGCAGTTCTCTAGCCAAAAACATTCAGTACTTC.